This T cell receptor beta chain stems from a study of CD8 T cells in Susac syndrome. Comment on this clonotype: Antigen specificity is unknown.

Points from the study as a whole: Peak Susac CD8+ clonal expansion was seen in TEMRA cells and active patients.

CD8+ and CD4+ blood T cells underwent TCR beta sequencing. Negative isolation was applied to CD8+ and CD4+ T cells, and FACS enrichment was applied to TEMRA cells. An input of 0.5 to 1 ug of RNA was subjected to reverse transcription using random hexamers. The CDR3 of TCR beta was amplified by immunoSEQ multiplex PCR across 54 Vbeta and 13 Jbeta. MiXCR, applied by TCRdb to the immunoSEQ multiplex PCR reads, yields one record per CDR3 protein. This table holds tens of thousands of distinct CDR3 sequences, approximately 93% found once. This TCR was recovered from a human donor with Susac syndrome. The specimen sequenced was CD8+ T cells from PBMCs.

The CDR3 nucleotides read TGTGCCAGTAAGGGCAGGGAGGACACTGAAGCTTTCTTT. Translating it yields CASKGREDTEAFF. The chain combines TRBV19 with TRBJ1-1, with D possibly being TRBD1 (5 bases). The CDR3 sequence is 13 residues long. Trimming took off 7 bases at V and 3 bases at J, with 12 bases between the two ends. Germline CDR1 LNHDA, CDR2 SQIVND (reference sequence). Combining the CDR3 with reference TRBV19 and TRBJ1-1 gives the whole variable domain DGGITQSPKYLFRKEGQNVTLSCEQNLNHDAMYWYRQDPGQGLRLIYYSQIVNDFQKGDIAEGYSVSREKKESFPLTVTSAQKNPTAFYLCASKGREDTEAFFGQGTRLTVV.